This TCR beta chain was captured in a study of T-cell reconstitution after alpha-beta-depleted transplantation in children. Whole-study findings and limits: One year post-transplant, T-cell counts and diversity were largely derived from T cells produced anew. Approximately two months post-transplant, alpha-beta T cells reportedly originated from several hundred expanded graft clones. From surviving recipient T cells and thymic progenitors came the high day-60 TCRbeta diversity observed in some patients.

Using unique molecular identifiers, the investigators prepared the TCRbeta library. TCRdb independently ran MiXCR on the PCR reads; one entry per CDR3 protein. The sample has about 600,000 distinct CDR3 sequences, approximately 22% seen once; the top ten hold roughly 14%. This clonotype appeared a few times. Its antigen remains unidentified. The sequence was collected from a boy in the first two years of life who had a stem cell transplant for acute myeloid leukemia, so the T cells may come from the graft donor. Sample: PBMCs, mostly from graft donor cells, taken 360 days after TCRalphabeta/CD19-depleted stem cell transplant.

The CDR3 coding sequence is TGTGCCAGCAGCCCGACCTATGAGCAGTTCTTC. Encoded protein: CASSPTYEQFF. J is TRBJ2-1 and V is TRBV7-9; D is unresolved. CDR3 size: 11 residues. V lost 5 bases, J lost 8 bases, and 7 bases lay in between. Germline V gene lookup returns CDR1 SEHNR and CDR2 FQNEAQ (reference sequence).